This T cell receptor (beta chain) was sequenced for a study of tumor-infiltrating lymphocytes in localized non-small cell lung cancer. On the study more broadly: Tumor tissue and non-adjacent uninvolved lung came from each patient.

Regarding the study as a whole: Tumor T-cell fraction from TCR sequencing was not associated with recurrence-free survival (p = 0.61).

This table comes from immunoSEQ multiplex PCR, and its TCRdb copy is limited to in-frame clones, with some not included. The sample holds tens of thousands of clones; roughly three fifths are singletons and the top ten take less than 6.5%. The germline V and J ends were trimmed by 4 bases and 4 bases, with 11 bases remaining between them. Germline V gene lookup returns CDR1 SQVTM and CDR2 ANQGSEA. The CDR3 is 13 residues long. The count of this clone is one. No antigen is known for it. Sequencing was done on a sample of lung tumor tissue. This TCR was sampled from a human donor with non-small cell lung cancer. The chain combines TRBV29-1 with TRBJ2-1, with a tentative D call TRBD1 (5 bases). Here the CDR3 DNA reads TGCAGCGTTGGTAAACAGGTGTACAATGAGCAGTTCTTC. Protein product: CSVGKQVYNEQFF.